Listed here are 13 T cell receptor beta chains from one sample, sequenced in a study of Graves' ophthalmopathy and Graves' hyperthyroidism. Amplification targeted the TCR beta CDR3 regions, with RNA transcripts as the source material. Scientists carried out first-round RT-PCR using HTBI primers and then a second-round multiplex PCR. TCRdb re-analysed the multiplex PCR reads in MiXCR, keeping a single row per CDR3 protein. The data hold almost 750,000 distinct CDR3 sequences, with approximately 40% observed a single time. Sequencing input: peripheral blood. The receptors originated from an adult man with Graves' ophthalmopathy.

This clonotype has only one observation. Without the conserved terminal phenylalanine or tryptophan, this CDR3 likely stems from a read error. The rearrangement links TRBV2 to TRBJ1-1, with a tentative D call TRBD1 (5 bases). V was pared by 6 bases and J by 7 bases, with 9 bases between. This CDR3 has 11 amino acids. The germline CDR1 and CDR2 sequences are SNHLY and FYNNEI. This CDR3 is CASSARVEAFS. The CDR3 nucleotides read TGTGCCAGCAGCGCCAGGGTTGAAGCTTTCTCT.

Notes on this clonotype: One base away lies a much larger clone, so this may be a sequencing read error. The chain carries TRBV9 and TRBJ1-6; perhaps TRBD1 as D (5 bases). This CDR3 has 15 residues. Germline values: CDR1 SGDLS, CDR2 YYNGEE. The CDR3 here is CASSGRAWNKSPLHF. The CDR3 DNA sequence: TGTGCCAGCAGCGGCAGGGCGTGGAATAAATCACCCCTCCACTTT. The variable domain in full, with the rest retrieved from reference TRBV9 and TRBJ1-6, is DSGVTQTPKHLITATGQRVTLRCSPRSGDLSVYWYQQSLDQGLQFLIQYYNGEERAKGNILERFSAQQFPDLHSELNLSSLELGDSALYFCASSGRAWNKSPLHFGNGTRLTVT.

Many counts were recorded for this clonotype. The rearrangement links TRBV2 to TRBJ2-2; no firm D call. V was pared by 7 bases and J by 7 bases, with 4 bases between. The germline V gene encodes CDR1 SNHLY and CDR2 FYNNEI. The CDR3 runs 10 residues. The CDR3 DNA sequence: TGTGCCAGCAAGGACGGGGAGCTGTTTTTT. As protein: CASKDGELFF.

This clonotype occurred many times. This rearrangement joins TRBV11-1 to TRBJ2-5, with D possibly matching TRBD1 (6 bases). This CDR3 is 15 amino acids long. The V end was cut by 2 bases, the J end by 4 bases, with 14 bases between. Germline CDR1 reads SGHAT; CDR2 reads FQDESV (reference sequence). This chain's CDR3 is CASSLFAGAIETQYF. The CDR3 region has the DNA TGTGCCAGCAGCTTATTTGCAGGGGCGATAGAGACCCAGTACTTC.

In its sample, this clonotype was seen many times. This rearrangement joins TRBV25-1 to TRBJ2-2, with a possible D match to TRBD1 (5 bases). The germline V gene encodes CDR1 MGHDK and CDR2 SYGVNS. The CDR3 extends over 18 amino acids. The V gene lost 4 bases and the J gene lost 0 bases, with 18 bases spanning the gap. DNA for the CDR3: TGTGCCAGCAGTGGCCGAAACAGGCGGACGGCGAACACCGGGGAGCTGTTTTTT. This codes for CASSGRNRRTANTGELFF.

This clonotype occurred many times. V is TRBV7-9 and J is TRBJ1-1, with D uncertain. Per the germline V gene, CDR1 is SEHNR and CDR2 is FQNEAQ (reference sequence). The CDR3 length is 13 residues. Trimming pared 1 base from V and 1 base from J, leaving 4 bases between. The CDR3 here is CASSLEENTEAFF. The CDR3 DNA reads as TGTGCCAGCAGCTTAGAGGAGAACACTGAAGCTTTCTTT. Drawing the rest from reference TRBV7-9 and TRBJ1-1, the complete variable domain is DTGVSQNPRHKITKRGQNVTFRCDPISEHNRLYWYRQTLGQGPEFLTYFQNEAQLEKSRLLSDRFSAERPKGSFSTLEIQRTEQGDSAMYLCASSLEENTEAFFGQGTRLTVV.

This chain connects TRBV19 to TRBJ1-1, with 10 bases identical to TRBD1. The CDR3 totals 14 residues. With V trimmed by 4 bases and J by 3 bases, 2 bases remained unmatched. Germline V gene lookup returns CDR1 LNHDA and CDR2 SQIVND (reference sequence). The CDR3 region has the DNA TGTGCCAGTAGTACGGGACAGGGGCACACTGAAGCTTTCTTT. As protein: CASSTGQGHTEAFF.

Turning to this clonotype: It is unclear where the CDR3 begins or ends on the DNA, so no DNA is shown, and the CDR3 is as TCRdb lists it. The rearrangement uses TRBV25-1 and TRBJ1-1; TRBD1 was called by the table and not checked on the DNA. Germline V gene data show CDR1 as MGHDK and CDR2 as SYGVNS. The CDR3 is 11 residues long, ends included. The CDR3: CASSTSTAAFF.

This clonotype was counted at least ten times. V and J are TRBV7-8 and TRBJ2-5; D ambiguous. V was pared by 5 bases and J by 12 bases, with 16 bases between. Per the germline V gene, CDR1 is SGHVS and CDR2 is FQNEAQ. This CDR3 has 12 amino acids. As DNA, the CDR3 is TGTGCCAGCAGCCATCAAGAGCTAGGAGAGTACTTC. It translates to CASSHQELGEYF.

This chain links TRBV25-1 with TRBJ2-2; TRBD1 aligns across 10 bases. Trimming at V came to 6 bases and at J to 3 bases, leaving 7 bases not matched to a gene. This CDR3 region has 16 residues. From germline, CDR1 is MGHDK and CDR2 SYGVNS. CDR3 DNA sequence: TGTGCCAGCAGGGACGACAGGGGGCTTTACACCGGGGAGCTGTTTTTT. Translation: CASRDDRGLYTGELFF.

Details on this clonotype: Sequence at one end of the junction differs from germline and may be a read error. The chain combines TRBV10-3 with TRBJ2-6, with D possibly being TRBD2 (6 bases). Per germline, CDR1 ENHRY and CDR2 SYGVKD. This CDR3 spans 16 amino acids. The CDR3 here is CASSYLGDSGANVLTF. The CDR3 region has the DNA TGTGCCAGCAGTTACTTAGGGGACTCTGGGGCCAACGTCCTGACTTTT.

Of note for this clonotype: This may arise from a read error, as a much more abundant clone is one base away. This chain connects TRBV12-3 or TRBV12-4 to TRBJ1-1; no reliable D call. This CDR3 has 11 residues. CDR3 sequence: CASTKNTGAFF. The CDR3 region has the DNA TGTGCCAGCACCAAAAACACTGGAGCTTTCTTT.

CDR3 sequence: CSNTARGGETQYF. The DNA for the CDR3 is TGCAGCAATACCGCCCGGGGGGGAGAGACCCAGTACTTC. This chain joins TRBV29-1 and TRBJ2-5; 8 bases match TRBD2. This CDR3 is 13 amino acids long. V shed 8 bases and J 4 bases; nucleotides not matched to a gene: 9. Germline loops: CDR1 SQVTM, CDR2 ANQGSEA.